Below, one TCR beta chain is given with its context. The sample is drawn from a study of T cell changes during pregnancy in multiple sclerosis. Trimming cost V 3 bases and J 0 bases; bases outside gene matches: 14. The CDR3 covers 19 residues. Germline loops: CDR1 SEHNR, CDR2 FQNEAQ (reference sequence). Method: immunoSEQ multiplex PCR; TCRdb's copy keeps in-frame clones and lacks some. The sample has some 29,000 clones; 91% are singletons. This material consisted of CD8+ T cells from peripheral blood mononuclear cells, taken in the second trimester of pregnancy. This chain uses TRBV7-9 with TRBJ2-5; 9 bases map to TRBD1. The receptor comes from a female donor in good health, enrolled as a control in a pregnancy study. The CDR3 bases are TGTGCCAGCAGCTTGGCCGGGACAGGGAGAAGGGGGTACCAAGAGACCCAGTACTTC. Protein product: CASSLAGTGRRGYQETQYF.